The source of this T cell receptor (beta chain) is a study of T cell changes during pregnancy in multiple sclerosis. V was clipped by 5 bases and J by 12 bases; unmatched bases: 9. The CDR3 sequence is 13 residues long. The germline V gene encodes CDR1 SGHTA and CDR2 FQGNSA. TCRdb's table, derived via immunoSEQ multiplex PCR, lists solely in-frame clones and lacks some. The table records 30,000 to 45,000 clones, around 92% of them present only once. The chain carries TRBV7-2 and TRBJ2-1, with 8 bases identical to TRBD1. The material sequenced was CD8+ T cells from peripheral blood mononuclear cells, taken before pregnancy. The receptor was derived from a female donor with multiple sclerosis, enrolled in a pregnancy study. The CDR3 sequence is CASSAWTGQGQFF. The CDR3 bases are TGTGCCAGCAGCGCCTGGACAGGGCAAGGGCAGTTCTTC.